In its sample, the clone carrying this TCR beta chain was seen a few times. The data belong to a study of blood T cells in healthy people across ages. This CDR3 spans 15 amino acids. Looked up from germline, CDR1 is SGHRS and CDR2 is YFSETQ. The V gene lost 2 bases and the J gene lost 6 bases, with 16 bases spanning the gap. The second PCR ran roughly 6 to 11 cycles with a sample-barcoded 5' primer and J-beta primers. MiXCR was run by TCRdb on the 5' RACE reads, yielding one entry per CDR3 protein. The sample lists about 800,000 distinct CDR3 sequences; more than 20% were seen once. The data also belong to a second study, concerning T cells of mothers and their children. From that study: Persisting microchimeric T cell clones went undetected.

The sequenced sample was blood. The chain is built from TRBV5-1 and TRBJ2-3, with D unresolved. This receptor was identified in a boy aged 5 to 17 in good health. The CDR3 bases are TGCGCCAGCAGCTTCATGACCCGACGACCCGATACGCAGTATTTT. Protein sequence: CASSFMTRRPDTQYF. The variable domain in full, completed from reference TRBV5-1 and TRBJ2-3, reads KAGVTQTPRYLIKTRGQQVTLSCSPISGHRSVSWYQQTPGQGLQFLFEYFSETQRNKGNFPGRFSGRQFSNSRSEMNVSTLELGDSALYLCASSFMTRRPDTQYFGPGTRLTVL.